Here is one T cell receptor beta chain with its context. The antigen is unknown. The sample originates from a study of response to subunit inactivated influenza vaccine. TCRdb reanalysed the RT-PCR reads using MiXCR and keeps one entry per CDR3 protein. The sample gives around 760,000 distinct CDR3 sequences, more than 11% of which show up once; less than 7% is in the top ten. The V and J ends lost 3 bases and 0 bases respectively, with 6 bases between them. The CDR3 consists of 14 residues. Study-level findings and limits: Each seasonal influenza vaccination, the authors suggested, recruits few new T cells.

The chain recombines TRBV12-3 or TRBV12-4 with TRBJ1-5, with no clear D. This clonotype originated in a man aged 50 to 60 who received an inactivated influenza vaccine. Sequencing used PBMCs from blood, obtained around 14 days before vaccination. The CDR3 sequence: CASSFTYSNQPQHF. Here the CDR3 DNA reads TGTGCCAGCAGTTTCACTTATAGCAATCAGCCCCAGCATTTT.